Listed below are T cell receptor beta chains from one sample, sequenced in a study of identical twins. TCRdb re-analysed the 5' RACE reads in MiXCR, keeping a single row per CDR3 protein. There are 310,000 or so distinct CDR3 sequences in the sample; over 8.5% occur only once, and roughly 7% lies in the top ten. The same data also went into a second study, on yellow fever vaccine responses in identical twins.

The specimen was CD8+ T cells sorted from blood. The receptors stem from a woman younger than 30 in good health. Each CDR3 is given with its conserved first and last residue. The D gene is left open where the match is weak. Expanded clones are given a class, and other clones once, few, many or no size at all.

D gene: TRBD2; clone size: few; V gene: TRBV27; J gene: TRBJ2-1; CDR3 DNA: TGTGCCAGCAGCCTACTAGCGGGGGGACCCCAGCAGTTCTTC; CDR3 protein: CASSLLAGGPQQFF
D gene: NA; clone size: NA; V gene: TRBV7-9; J gene: TRBJ2-7; CDR3 DNA: TGTGCCAGCAGCTTACAGCGAGACGAGCAGTACTTC; CDR3 protein: CASSLQRDEQYF
D gene: TRBD1; clone size: NA; V gene: TRBV29-1; J gene: TRBJ2-5; CDR3 DNA: TGCAGCGCAAGGACAGGGGTACAAGAGACCCAGTACTTC; CDR3 protein: CSARTGVQETQYF
D gene: NA; clone size: NA; V gene: TRBV6-1; J gene: TRBJ2-2; CDR3 DNA: TGTGCCAGCAGCATACTGGGACTCCCCACCGGGGAGCTGTTTTTT; CDR3 protein: CASSILGLPTGELFF
D gene: TRBD1; clone size: many; V gene: TRBV15; J gene: TRBJ1-5; CDR3 DNA: TGTGCCACCAGCAGAGATCGGGCAGGGGGGCAGCCCCAGCATTTT; CDR3 protein: CATSRDRAGGQPQHF
D gene: NA; clone size: NA; V gene: TRBV19; J gene: TRBJ2-7; CDR3 DNA: NA; CDR3 protein: CASSILGTSGVDATYEQYF
D gene: TRBD1; clone size: few; V gene: TRBV20-1; J gene: TRBJ2-1; CDR3 DNA: TGCAGTGCTAGAGGCCCGGGACAGGGGATCGATGAGCAGTTCTTC; CDR3 protein: CSARGPGQGIDEQFF
D gene: NA; clone size: many; V gene: TRBV21-1; J gene: TRBJ1-1; CDR3 DNA: TGTGCCAGCAGCAAAGCGGCAGGGGGCAGGACTGAAGCTTTCTTT; CDR3 protein: CASSKAAGGRTEAFF
D gene: NA; clone size: NA; V gene: TRBV20-1; J gene: TRBJ2-3; CDR3 DNA: TGCAGTGCTAGAAATAACGCGGGACTCGAACTCGATACGCAGTATTTT; CDR3 protein: CSARNNAGLELDTQYF
D gene: TRBD2; clone size: few; V gene: TRBV7-6; J gene: TRBJ2-1; CDR3 DNA: TGTGCCAGCGGGAGCGGCGGGGGGGCATCCTACAATGGGCAGTTCTTC; CDR3 protein: CASGSGGGASYNGQFF
D gene: TRBD2; clone size: NA; V gene: TRBV27; J gene: TRBJ2-1; CDR3 DNA: TGTGCCAGCAGTTTGGATACTAGCGGGGGGGCCTACAATGAGCAGTTCTTC; CDR3 protein: CASSLDTSGGAYNEQFF
D gene: TRBD2; clone size: NA; V gene: TRBV9; J gene: TRBJ2-7; CDR3 DNA: TGTGCCAGCAGCCCAGACGGGACTAGCGGAACTCCATACTTC; CDR3 protein: CASSPDGTSGTPYF
D gene: NA; clone size: many; V gene: TRBV10-3; J gene: TRBJ2-5; CDR3 DNA: TGTGCCATCAACAACCGGGACATGCAACAAGAGACCCAGTACTTC; CDR3 protein: CAINNRDMQQETQYF
D gene: TRBD1; clone size: NA; V gene: TRBV18; J gene: TRBJ2-7; CDR3 DNA: TGTGCCAGCTCACCCCCGGACAGGGCCTACGAGCAGTACTTC; CDR3 protein: CASSPPDRAYEQYF
D gene: NA; clone size: NA; V gene: TRBV10-3; J gene: TRBJ2-3; CDR3 DNA: TGTGCCATCAGTGACGTAGGGGAGGATACGCAGTATTTT; CDR3 protein: CAISDVGEDTQYF
D gene: NA; clone size: few; V gene: TRBV7-2; J gene: TRBJ2-7; CDR3 DNA: TGTGCCAGCAGCTCCAAATCCGGGACGGCCGTTTACGAGCAGTACTTC; CDR3 protein: CASSSKSGTAVYEQYF
D gene: NA; clone size: many; V gene: TRBV4-2; J gene: TRBJ2-5; CDR3 DNA: TGTGCCAGCCGAGGGACCGCAGAAGAGACCCAGTACTTC; CDR3 protein: CASRGTAEETQYF